This TCR beta chain was sequenced during a study of PD-1 blockade in classical Hodgkin lymphoma. The CDR3 runs to 13 residues. The V gene's germline CDR1 is SNHLY and CDR2 FYNNEI. The germline V and J ends were trimmed by 8 bases and 4 bases, with 14 bases remaining between them. The study, taken as a whole, reports: The study found complete responders had baseline diversity similar to newly diagnosed patients.

Method: immunoSEQ multiplex PCR; TCRdb's copy keeps in-frame clones and lacks some. The sample has about 23,000 clones; around 89% are singletons. Time point specified: cycle 4 day 1 (C4D1), after five to seven weeks of nivolumab. Every patient experienced relapse after autologous stem cell transplantation, and brentuximab vedotin exposure varied. In the case of this clone: Its cognate antigen is unknown.

The sample in question was peripheral blood mononuclear cells (PBMCs), obtained before the fourth cycle of nivolumab. The chain is built from TRBV2 and TRBJ1-2; a possible D gene is TRBD1 (6 bases). The TCR comes from a human donor with classical Hodgkin lymphoma. CDR3 in amino acids: CASGRGLSYGYTF. The CDR3 coding sequence is TGTGCCAGCGGAAGGGGGTTGAGCTATGGCTACACCTTC.